Below are 23 T cell receptor beta chains sequenced from a single sample in a study of blood T cell repertoires in COVID-19. TCRdb's copy holds only in-frame clones and misses some; the assay was immunoSEQ multiplex PCR. Among approximately 280,000 clones, roughly 89% were seen once, and the ten largest hold more than 1.5%. Sequenced sample: PBMCs or T cells enriched from blood (not recorded which). These receptors were obtained from a woman aged 55-69 years who had recovered from COVID-19.

V gene TRBV12-2 combines with J gene TRBJ2-7; TRBD2 is taken as the D call from the table, unchecked against the DNA. TRBV12-2 is described as a pseudogene. The CDR3 runs to 12 residues. The CDR3 loop reads CASRLPCSEQYF. The CDR3, as DNA: TGTGCAAGTCGCTTACCGTGTTCCGAGCAGTACTTC.

CDR3 sequence: CSVGDLGKYEKLFF. The CDR3 nucleotides are TGCAGCGTGGGGGACTTAGGAAAGTATGAAAAACTGTTTTTT. This sequence joins TRBV29-1 and TRBJ1-4; possible D gene TRBD1, 5 bases. The germline gives CDR1 SQVTM, CDR2 ANQGSEA. This CDR3 has 14 residues. The V and J ends lost 6 bases and 6 bases respectively, with 17 bases between them.

The chain joins TRBV2 to TRBJ1-1, with a tentative D call TRBD1 (6 bases). Trimming took off 6 bases at V and 1 base at J, with 12 bases between the two ends. Germline CDR1 reads SNHLY; CDR2 reads FYNNEI. This CDR3 contains 14 residues. CDR3 bases: TGTGCCAGCAGGGTCCGGGACACGAACACTGAAGCTTTCTTT. Amino acid sequence: CASRVRDTNTEAFF.

The CDR3 bases are TGCAGCGTTGAAGGGAGTGACAGGGGTACCTACAATGAGCAGTTCTTC. Translated, it gives CSVEGSDRGTYNEQFF. This rearrangement joins TRBV29-1 to TRBJ2-1; 8 nucleotides agree with TRBD1. Germline V lookup: CDR1 SQVTM, CDR2 ANQGSEA. V dropped 1 base and J dropped 2; count of bases not matched to a gene: 7. CDR3 length: 16 amino acids.

The J gene is TRBJ2-7, the V gene TRBV4-1, with a weak D call TRBD1 (6 bases). This CDR3 has 16 amino acids. The V gene lost 3 bases and the J gene lost 4 bases, with 19 bases spanning the gap. Germline lookup yields CDR1 MGHRA and CDR2 YSYEKL. CDR3 sequence: CASSQIPLGQKYEQYF. The CDR3 nucleotides are TGCGCCAGCAGCCAGATCCCCCTTGGACAGAAGTACGAGCAGTACTTC.

The rearrangement links TRBV7-9 to TRBJ2-1; D is possibly TRBD1 (5 bases). From germline, CDR1 is SEHNR and CDR2 FQNEAQ (reference sequence). The CDR3 consists of 18 residues. The V end lost 2 bases, the J end lost 0 bases, and 17 bases lay between the germline ends. The CDR3: CASSLRAFQGFSYNEQFF. CDR3 coding DNA: TGTGCCAGCAGCTTAAGGGCGTTTCAGGGATTCTCCTACAATGAGCAGTTCTTC.

The genes are TRBV5-1 and TRBJ1-1; D ambiguous. V lost 2 bases, J lost 1 base, and 12 bases lay in between. Germline lookup yields CDR1 SGHRS and CDR2 YFSETQ. The CDR3 is made up of 15 amino acids. The CDR3 bases are TGCGCCAGCAGCTTCTATACGGACTCGAACACTGAAGCTTTCTTT. Translating gives CASSFYTDSNTEAFF.

The count of this clone is one. Other DNA sequences in the sample encode the same CDR3. V and J are TRBV2 and TRBJ2-2; TRBD2 matches 8 bases. Germline V gene data show CDR1 as SNHLY and CDR2 as FYNNEI. Trimming took 6 bases from V and 0 from J; bases not matched to a gene: 0. CDR3 length: 14 residues. For the CDR3, the DNA is TGTGCCAGCAGGCGGGGGGCGAACACCGGGGAGCTGTTTTTT. Its protein product is CASRRGANTGELFF.

This chain links TRBV4-1 with TRBJ2-1; the match to TRBD2 covers 8 bases. CDR3 size: 15 residues. The germline gives CDR1 MGHRA, CDR2 YSYEKL. V dropped 0 bases and J dropped 6; count of bases not matched to a gene: 4. The CDR3 coding sequence is TGCGCCAGCAGCCAAGAGGGACTAGGAGGCAATGAGCAGTTCTTC. It specifies CASSQEGLGGNEQFF.

The chain has TRBV14 and TRBJ1-1; D is possibly TRBD1 (5 bases). The CDR3 loop spans 12 amino acids. The germline V and J ends were trimmed by 1 base and 8 bases, with 8 bases remaining between them. Germline loops: CDR1 SGHDN, CDR2 FVKESK. The CDR3 bases are TGTGCCAGCAGCCAAGTTCCAGGGGAAGCTTTCTTT. Translating gives CASSQVPGEAFF.

The chain links TRBV2 to TRBJ2-5, with D possibly being TRBD1 (5 bases). V was pared by 8 bases and J by 2 bases, with 18 bases between. The CDR3 is 15 amino acids. Germline V gene lookup returns CDR1 SNHLY and CDR2 FYNNEI. The CDR3 sequence: CASAVQGFGQETQYF. The CDR3 DNA sequence: TGTGCCAGCGCAGTTCAGGGATTCGGGCAAGAGACCCAGTACTTC.

The gene calls are TRBV7-2 and TRBJ1-1; D uncertain. In germline, CDR1 is SGHTA, CDR2 FQGNSA. The V end lost 4 bases, the J end lost 7 bases, and 13 bases lay between the germline ends. The CDR3 totals 13 residues. Written as DNA, the CDR3 is TGTGCCAGCAGCTCCCTGGTTGCGTTTGAAGCTTTCTTT. Protein product: CASSSLVAFEAFF.

The V gene is TRBV7-3, the J gene TRBJ2-7, with TRBD2 matching over 11 bases. Germline trimming cut 5 bases from V and 0 bases from J; bases unmatched to any gene: 3. The CDR3 is made up of 15 amino acids. CDR1 and CDR2 (germline): SGHTA, FQGTGA. CDR3 residues: CASSQGTSGSYEQYF. The CDR3 DNA follows: TGTGCCAGCAGCCAGGGGACTAGCGGCTCCTACGAGCAGTACTTC.

This clone was seen only once. This rearrangement joins TRBV5-1 to TRBJ2-1, with 8 positions matching TRBD2. This CDR3 comprises 16 residues. CDR1 SGHRS and CDR2 YFSETQ come from the germline V gene. The junction had 7 bases not matched to a gene; V was cut back by 0 bases and J by 5 bases. The CDR3 DNA reads TGCGCCAGCAGCTTGGCTCGCGGACTAGCAGACAATGAGCAGTTCTTC. This translates into CASSLARGLADNEQFF.

The V call is TRBV19, the J call TRBJ1-2, with TRBD1 identical over 10 bases. The junction had 10 bases not matched to a gene; V was cut back by 5 bases and J by 7 bases. This CDR3 is 15 amino acids long. CDR1 LNHDA and CDR2 SQIVND come from the germline V gene (reference sequence). CDR3 DNA: TGTGCCAGTAGTGCCGGGACAGGGGTTGGCGTTGGCTACACCTTC. Amino acids: CASSAGTGVGVGYTF. Supplemented by reference TRBV19 and TRBJ1-2, the full variable domain reads DGGITQSPKYLFRKEGQNVTLSCEQNLNHDAMYWYRQDPGQGLRLIYYSQIVNDFQKGDIAEGYSVSREKKESFPLTVTSAQKNPTAFYLCASSAGTGVGVGYTFGSGTRLTVV.

The chain links TRBV28 to TRBJ1-2, with D possibly matching TRBD1 (6 bases). V was shortened by 10 bases and J by 8 bases, with 17 bases between the two germline ends. The CDR3 is 12 amino acids. The germline gives CDR1 MDHEN, CDR2 SYDVKM. The CDR3 DNA sequence: TGTGCCACCTCGGGGGGCGGGAGCGGCTACACCTTC. This codes for CATSGGGSGYTF.

This clone was seen a handful of times. The chain has TRBV12-3 or TRBV12-4 and TRBJ1-2; D gene ambiguous. Trimming removed 5 bases at V and 6 bases at J, with 13 bases between. The CDR3 covers 13 residues. The CDR3 sequence: CASSDWAGDGYTF. DNA for the CDR3: TGTGCCAGCAGTGACTGGGCCGGGGATGGCTACACCTTC.

CDR3 residues: CASSRAEVGNTEAFF. CDR3 DNA sequence: TGTGCCAGCAGCCGCGCAGAGGTGGGGAACACTGAAGCTTTCTTT. The chain combines TRBV7-9 with TRBJ1-1, with D unclear. CDR3 size: 15 residues. The V and J ends lost 5 bases and 1 base respectively, with 14 bases between them. The germline V gene encodes CDR1 SEHNR and CDR2 FQNEAQ (reference sequence).

The chain joins TRBV27 to TRBJ1-5; D is undetermined. The CDR3 is 16 amino acids. The germline gives CDR1 MNHEY, CDR2 SMNVEV (reference sequence). V lost 6 bases, J lost 4 bases, and 19 bases lay in between. The CDR3 region is CASRAGRAEINQPQHF. CDR3 bases: TGTGCCAGCAGAGCTGGGCGGGCAGAAATAAATCAGCCCCAGCATTTT.

The sample holds a few counts of this clone. J is TRBJ1-2 and V is TRBV2; 7 nucleotides line up with TRBD1. Germline-derived CDR1 and CDR2 are SNHLY and FYNNEI. There are 14 residues in the CDR3. The junction had 6 bases not matched to a gene; V was cut back by 4 bases and J by 4 bases. In nucleotides, the CDR3 is TGTGCCAGCAGTGCACAGGGGTTTAGCTATGGCTACACCTTC. Its translation: CASSAQGFSYGYTF.

This chain joins TRBV27 and TRBJ1-2; a weak D match, TRBD1 (6 bases). V was shortened by 10 bases and J by 0 bases, with 12 bases between the two germline ends. This CDR3 spans 13 amino acids. The V gene's germline CDR1 is MNHEY and CDR2 SMNVEV (reference sequence). The CDR3 region is CATAGGPNYGYTF. CDR3 nucleotide sequence: TGTGCCACGGCGGGGGGGCCTAACTATGGCTACACCTTC.

V is TRBV3-1 (or the pseudogene TRBV3-2) and J is TRBJ1-6, with 8 bases matching TRBD1. CDR1 and CDR2 (germline): LGHDT, YNNKEL (reference sequence). The length of the CDR3 is 15 residues. The trim removed 0 bases at V and 10 bases at J, leaving 5 bases unmatched. The CDR3 is CASSQETGGKSPLHF. As DNA, the CDR3 is TGTGCCAGCAGCCAAGAAACAGGGGGAAAATCACCCCTCCACTTT.

V and J are TRBV4-1 and TRBJ2-7; D not certain. The CDR3 loop spans 13 amino acids. V lost 0 bases and J 1 base, leaving 4 bases between the germline ends. The germline V gene encodes CDR1 MGHRA and CDR2 YSYEKL. For the CDR3, the DNA is TGCGCCAGCAGCCAAGATAGATCCTACGAGCAGTACTTC. Its protein product is CASSQDRSYEQYF.